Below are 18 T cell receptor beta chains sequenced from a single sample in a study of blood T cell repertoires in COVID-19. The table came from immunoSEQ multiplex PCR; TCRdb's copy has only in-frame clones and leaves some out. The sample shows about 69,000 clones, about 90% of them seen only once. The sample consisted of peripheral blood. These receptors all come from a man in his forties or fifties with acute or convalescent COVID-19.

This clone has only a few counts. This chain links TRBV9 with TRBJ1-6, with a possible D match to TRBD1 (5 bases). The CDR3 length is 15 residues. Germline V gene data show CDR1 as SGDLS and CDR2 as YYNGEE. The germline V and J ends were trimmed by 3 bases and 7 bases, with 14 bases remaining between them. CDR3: CASSAAGRGNSPLHF. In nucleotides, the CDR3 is TGTGCCAGCAGCGCAGCTGGGAGGGGAAATTCACCCCTCCACTTT. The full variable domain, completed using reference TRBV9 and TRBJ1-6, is DSGVTQTPKHLITATGQRVTLRCSPRSGDLSVYWYQQSLDQGLQFLIQYYNGEERAKGNILERFSAQQFPDLHSELNLSSLELGDSALYFCASSAAGRGNSPLHFGNGTRLTVT.

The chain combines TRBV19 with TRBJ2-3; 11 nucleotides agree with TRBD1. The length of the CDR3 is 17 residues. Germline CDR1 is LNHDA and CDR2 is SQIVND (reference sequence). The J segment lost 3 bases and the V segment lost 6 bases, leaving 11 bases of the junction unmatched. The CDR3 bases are TGTGCCAGTAGCCAAGTTTCCGGGACAGGGGGGACAGATACGCAGTATTTT. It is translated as CASSQVSGTGGTDTQYF.

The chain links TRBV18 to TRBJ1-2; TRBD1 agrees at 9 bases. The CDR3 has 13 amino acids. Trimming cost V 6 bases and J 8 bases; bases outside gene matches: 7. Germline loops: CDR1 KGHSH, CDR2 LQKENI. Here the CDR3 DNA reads TGTGCCAGCTCTCCCGGGACAGGGCGCGGCTACACCTTC. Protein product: CASSPGTGRGYTF.

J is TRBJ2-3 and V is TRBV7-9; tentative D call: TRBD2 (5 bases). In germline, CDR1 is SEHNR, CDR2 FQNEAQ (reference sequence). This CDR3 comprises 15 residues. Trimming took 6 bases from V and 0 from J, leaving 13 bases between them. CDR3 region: CASSPRDLSTDTQYF. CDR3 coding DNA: TGTGCCAGCAGTCCCCGGGATCTAAGCACAGATACGCAGTATTTT.

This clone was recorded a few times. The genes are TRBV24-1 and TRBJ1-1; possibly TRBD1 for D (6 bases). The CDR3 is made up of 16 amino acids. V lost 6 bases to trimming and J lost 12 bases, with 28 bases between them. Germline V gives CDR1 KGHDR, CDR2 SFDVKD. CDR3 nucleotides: TGTGCCACCAGTTACGGACCTCCCAGGGGCGCCGGGGGGTCTTTCTTT. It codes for CATSYGPPRGAGGSFF.

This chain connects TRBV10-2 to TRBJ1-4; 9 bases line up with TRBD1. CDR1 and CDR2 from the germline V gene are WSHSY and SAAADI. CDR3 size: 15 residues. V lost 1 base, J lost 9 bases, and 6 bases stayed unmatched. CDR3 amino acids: CASSEFQGQGQKLFF. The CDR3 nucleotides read TGCGCCAGCAGTGAGTTTCAGGGACAGGGCCAAAAACTGTTTTTT.

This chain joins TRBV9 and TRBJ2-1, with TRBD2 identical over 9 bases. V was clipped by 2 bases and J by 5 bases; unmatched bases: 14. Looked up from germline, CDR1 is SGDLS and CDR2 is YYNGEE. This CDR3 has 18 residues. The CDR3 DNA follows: TGTGCCAGCAGCGTGTCGGCGGGAGGGCTTCCCGAACACAATGAGCAGTTCTTC. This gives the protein CASSVSAGGLPEHNEQFF.

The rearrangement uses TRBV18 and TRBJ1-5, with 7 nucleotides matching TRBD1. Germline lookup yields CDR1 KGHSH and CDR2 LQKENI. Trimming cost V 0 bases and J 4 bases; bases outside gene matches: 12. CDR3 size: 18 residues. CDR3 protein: CASSPPATTGNENQPQHF. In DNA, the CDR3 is TGTGCCAGCTCACCACCGGCTACGACAGGGAACGAAAATCAGCCCCAGCATTTT.

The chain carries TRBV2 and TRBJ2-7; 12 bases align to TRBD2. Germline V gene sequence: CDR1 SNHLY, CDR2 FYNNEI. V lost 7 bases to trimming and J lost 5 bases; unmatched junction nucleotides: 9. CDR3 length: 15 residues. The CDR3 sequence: CASKQTSGSFNEQYF. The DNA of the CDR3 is TGTGCCAGCAAGCAGACTAGCGGGAGCTTCAACGAGCAGTACTTC. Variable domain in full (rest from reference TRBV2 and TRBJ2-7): EPEVTQTPSHQVTQMGQEVILRCVPISNHLYFYWYRQILGQKVEFLVSFYNNEISEKSEIFDDQFSVERPDGSNFTLKIRSTKLEDSAMYFCASKQTSGSFNEQYFGPGTRLTVT.

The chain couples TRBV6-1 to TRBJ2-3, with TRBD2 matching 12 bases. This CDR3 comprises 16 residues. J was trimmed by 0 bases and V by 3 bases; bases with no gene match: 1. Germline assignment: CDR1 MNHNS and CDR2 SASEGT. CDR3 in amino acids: CASSEGTSGSTDTQYF. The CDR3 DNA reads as TGTGCCAGCAGTGAGGGGACTAGCGGGAGCACAGATACGCAGTATTTT.

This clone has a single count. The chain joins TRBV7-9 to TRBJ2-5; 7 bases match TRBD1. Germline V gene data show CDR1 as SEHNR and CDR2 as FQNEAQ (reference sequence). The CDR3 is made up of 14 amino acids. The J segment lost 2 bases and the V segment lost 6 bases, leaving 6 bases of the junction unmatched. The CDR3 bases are TGTGCCAGCAGGATCGGACAGGCGCAAGAGACCCAGTACTTC. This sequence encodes CASRIGQAQETQYF.

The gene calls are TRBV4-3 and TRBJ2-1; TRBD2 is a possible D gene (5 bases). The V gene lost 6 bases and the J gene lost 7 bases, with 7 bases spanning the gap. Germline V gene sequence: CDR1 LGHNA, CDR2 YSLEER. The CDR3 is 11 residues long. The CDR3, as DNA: TGCGCCAGCAGTCGAGGGAATGAGCAGTTCTTC. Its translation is CASSRGNEQFF.

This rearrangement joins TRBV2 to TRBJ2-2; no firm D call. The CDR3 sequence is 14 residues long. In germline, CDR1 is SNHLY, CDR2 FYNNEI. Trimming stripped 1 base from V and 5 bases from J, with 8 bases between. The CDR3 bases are TGTGCCAGCAGTGAAGGGCGGCTAACCGGGGAGCTGTTTTTT. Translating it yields CASSEGRLTGELFF.

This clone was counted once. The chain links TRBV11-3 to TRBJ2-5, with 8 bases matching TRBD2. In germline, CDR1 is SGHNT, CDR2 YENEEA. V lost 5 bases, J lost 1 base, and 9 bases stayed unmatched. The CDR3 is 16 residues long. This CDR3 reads CASSQESSGSQETQYF. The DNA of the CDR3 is TGTGCCAGCAGCCAGGAGTCTAGCGGGTCCCAAGAGACCCAGTACTTC.

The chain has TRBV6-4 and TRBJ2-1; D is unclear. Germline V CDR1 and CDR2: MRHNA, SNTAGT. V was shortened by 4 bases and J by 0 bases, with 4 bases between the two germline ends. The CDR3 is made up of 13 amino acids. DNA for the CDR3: TGTGCCAGCAGTGCGGGCTCCTACAATGAGCAGTTCTTC. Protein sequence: CASSAGSYNEQFF.

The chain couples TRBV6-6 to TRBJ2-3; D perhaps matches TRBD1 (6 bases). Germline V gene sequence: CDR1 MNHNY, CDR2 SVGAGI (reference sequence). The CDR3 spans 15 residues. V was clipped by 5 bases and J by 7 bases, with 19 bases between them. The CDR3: CASSASGTQIYTQYF. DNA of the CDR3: TGTGCCAGCAGTGCCTCCGGGACACAAATTTATACGCAGTATTTT.

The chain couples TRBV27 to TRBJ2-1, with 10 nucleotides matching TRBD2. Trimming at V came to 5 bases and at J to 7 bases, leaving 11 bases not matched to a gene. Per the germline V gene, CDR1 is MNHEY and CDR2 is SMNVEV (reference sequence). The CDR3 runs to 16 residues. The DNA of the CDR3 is TGTGCCAGCAGTCCGCTCCAGCGGGAGGGCGGTAATGAGCAGTTCTTC. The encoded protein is CASSPLQREGGNEQFF.

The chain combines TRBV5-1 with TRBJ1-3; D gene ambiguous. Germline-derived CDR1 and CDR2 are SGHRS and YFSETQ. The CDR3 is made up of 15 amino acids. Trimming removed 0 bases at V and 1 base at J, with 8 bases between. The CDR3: CASSLDGVSGNTIYF. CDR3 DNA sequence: TGCGCCAGCAGCTTGGACGGGGTTTCTGGAAACACCATATATTTT. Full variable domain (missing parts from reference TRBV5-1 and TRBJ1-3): KAGVTQTPRYLIKTRGQQVTLSCSPISGHRSVSWYQQTPGQGLQFLFEYFSETQRNKGNFPGRFSGRQFSNSRSEMNVSTLELGDSALYLCASSLDGVSGNTIYFGEGSWLTVV.